This T cell receptor beta chain was sequenced for a study of T-cell reconstitution after alpha-beta-depleted transplantation in children (dated by TCRdb to 2016 to 2018). Concerning the study at large: Using TCR repertoire profiling, the study followed T-cell immune reconstitution in a quantitative way in children after TCRalphabeta/CD19-depleted allogeneic hematopoietic cell transplantation.

This clonotype was seen ten or more times. Its antigen target is currently unknown. No per-base quality is available; no much larger clone lies one base away. Receptors were amplified or captured by PCR. This sample was sequenced with an Illumina HiSeq 2500. Molecular barcoding was employed in the preparation of TCR libraries, with unique molecular identifiers being used to normalize TCRbeta repertoire quantification. TCRdb's own reprocessing of the public reads used fastp at Q25 and MiXCR and kept productive beta chains. Here each entry gathers all rows of one CDR3 protein and keeps the most common genes and DNA. This sample has tens of thousands of distinct CDR3 sequences in its table, and around a tenth of those were observed once. The ten largest clones take up 27% of the sample. V is reduced by 1 base and J by 3 bases, leaving a spacing of 10 bases between them. CDR1 and CDR2 are read off the germline V gene as SGHVS and FNYEAQ. From cysteine to phenylalanine, the CDR3 is 14 amino acids long. This entry keeps only the CDR3 DNA: 42 bases, framed from base 1.

The time point label here, explained by the study, means: day 60 (about 2 months) after transplantation. The sample's treatment or condition label, decoded: allogeneic hematopoietic cell transplantation with graft depleted of TCRalphabeta T cells and CD19 B cells. TCRalphabeta/CD19-depleted allogeneic hematopoietic cell grafts were given to the transplant recipients, all of whom were children. The full study reports these points: Over the following months the frequencies of hyperexpanded clones went down, and after one year T-cell counts and TCRbeta diversity were mostly credited to newly produced T cells. Apparently early alphabetaT-cell count recovery about two months after transplant reportedly relied on only several hundred rapidly expanded clones derived from non-depleted graft cells. In some patients, the high TCRbeta diversity seen at day 60 was put down to recipient T cells and intrathymic progenitors that had survived conditioning.

This chain joins TRBV7-6 to TRBJ2-7, with the D gene uncertain. The sequence was collected from a male patient aged 2-9 years who had a stem cell transplant for chronic granulomatous disease, so the T cells may come from the graft donor. Sequencing used PBMCs, mostly from graft donor cells, obtained 60 days after TCRalphabeta/CD19-depleted stem cell transplant. The nucleotide sequence is TGTGCCAGCAGCTTAGGAGACAACCGCTACGAGCAGTACTTC. This encodes CASSLGDNRYEQYF.